One and the same sample provided the 4 T cell receptor beta chains below, sequenced in a study of blood T cell repertoires in COVID-19. The repertoire was sequenced with immunoSEQ multiplex PCR; TCRdb's copy has only in-frame clones and lacks some. The sample shows about 180,000 clones, about 83% of them seen only once. Sequences were obtained from peripheral blood. These receptors all come from a human donor in a cohort sampled during active COVID-19.

This chain links TRBV3-1 (or the pseudogene TRBV3-2) with TRBJ2-6, with TRBD1 as a possible D gene (5 bases). CDR3 length equals 16 residues. V dropped 4 bases and J dropped 0 bases, with 10 bases sitting between them. Germline CDR1 reads LGHDT; CDR2 reads YNNKEL (reference sequence). CDR3 region: CASSPDSPSGANVLTF. As DNA, the CDR3 is TGTGCCAGCAGCCCTGACAGTCCCTCTGGGGCCAACGTCCTGACTTTC.

As concerns this clone: At one end, the junction sequence differs from germline, possibly due to a read error. Different DNA sequences within this sample yield the same CDR3. The rearrangement links TRBV6-5 to TRBJ1-2; 7 nucleotides line up with TRBD1. Germline V gene data show CDR1 as MNHEY and CDR2 as SVGAGI. The CDR3 is 12 residues long. Written as DNA, the CDR3 is TGTGCCAGCTCTTTACAGGGGTTTGGCTATACCTTC. Translation gives CASSLQGFGYTF.

J is TRBJ1-5 and V is TRBV28, with a weak D call TRBD1 (6 bases). The V gene's germline CDR1 is MDHEN and CDR2 SYDVKM. CDR3 length equals 12 residues. V was pared by 9 bases and J by 12 bases, with 18 bases between. CDR3 residues: CASRGGMELQHF. The CDR3 DNA sequence: TGTGCCAGTAGGGGGGGAATGGAGCTCCAGCATTTT. Looking up the rest from reference TRBV28 and TRBJ1-5 gives the full variable domain: DVKVTQSSRYLVKRTGEKVFLECVQDMDHENMFWYRQDPGLGLRLIYFSYDVKMKEKGDIPEGYSVSREKKERFSLILESASTNQTSMYLCASRGGMELQHFGDGTRLSIL.

DNA of the CDR3: TGTGCCAGCAGCCATCCAGGGGGCCCTGAAGCTTTCTTT. It specifies CASSHPGGPEAFF. This chain joins TRBV7-9 and TRBJ1-1; 8 bases fit TRBD1. CDR1 and CDR2 from the germline V gene are SEHNR and FQNEAQ (reference sequence). The junction had 5 bases not matched to a gene; V was cut back by 5 bases and J by 6 bases. This CDR3 region has 13 residues. The complete variable domain, with remaining parts taken from reference TRBV7-9 and TRBJ1-1, reads DTGVSQNPRHKITKRGQNVTFRCDPISEHNRLYWYRQTLGQGPEFLTYFQNEAQLEKSRLLSDRFSAERPKGSFSTLEIQRTEQGDSAMYLCASSHPGGPEAFFGQGTRLTVV.